The sequence of this TCR beta chain was determined in a study of blood T cell repertoires in COVID-19. Libraries were prepared by immunoSEQ multiplex PCR; TCRdb keeps only in-frame clonotypes and omits some of them. The repertoire holds approximately 280,000 clones, with about 89% as singletons. Study members were between roughly 18 and 90 years old and lived in 24 US regions. Clinical history as reported by participants underpinned cohort assignment. Among Cohort 3 donors, those recovered had two negative PCRs, clearance, or symptom resolution. The material sequenced was PBMCs or T cells enriched from blood (not recorded which). This sequence originates from a woman between 18 and 29 years old who had recovered from COVID-19.

Here the CDR3 reads CASSPSQSRNTEAFF. Here the CDR3 DNA reads TGTGCCAGCTCACCATCACAGAGTAGGAACACTGAAGCTTTCTTT. V usage is TRBV18 and J usage is TRBJ1-1, with D uncertain. Germline CDR1 and CDR2: KGHSH and LQKENI. This CDR3 has 15 residues. The V and J ends lost 2 bases and 1 base respectively, with 11 bases between them. Looking up the rest from reference TRBV18 and TRBJ1-1 gives the full variable domain: NAGVMQNPRHLVRRRGQEARLRCSPMKGHSHVYWYRQLPEEGLKFMVYLQKENIIDESGMPKERFSAEFPKEGPSILRIQQVVRGDSAAYFCASSPSQSRNTEAFFGQGTRLTVV.